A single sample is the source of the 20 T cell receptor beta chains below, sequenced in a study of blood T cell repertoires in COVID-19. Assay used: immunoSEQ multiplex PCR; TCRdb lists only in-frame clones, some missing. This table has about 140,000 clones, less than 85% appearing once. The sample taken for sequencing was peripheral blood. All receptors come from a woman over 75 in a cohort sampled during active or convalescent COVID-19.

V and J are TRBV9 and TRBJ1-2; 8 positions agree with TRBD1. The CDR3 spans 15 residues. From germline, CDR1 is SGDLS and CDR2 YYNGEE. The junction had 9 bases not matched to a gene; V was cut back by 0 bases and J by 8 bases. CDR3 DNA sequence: TGTGCCAGCAGCGTAGCTCCGACAGGGGCGGGCGGCTACACCTTC. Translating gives CASSVAPTGAGGYTF.

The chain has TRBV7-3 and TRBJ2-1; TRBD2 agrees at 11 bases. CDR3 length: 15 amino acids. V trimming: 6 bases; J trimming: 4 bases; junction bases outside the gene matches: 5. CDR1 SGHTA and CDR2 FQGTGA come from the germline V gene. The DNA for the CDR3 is TGTGCCAGCAGTCTGGGGACTAGCGGTTACAATGAGCAGTTCTTC. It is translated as CASSLGTSGYNEQFF. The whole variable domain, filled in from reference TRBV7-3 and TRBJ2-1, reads GAGVSQTPSNKVTEKGKYVELRCDPISGHTALYWYRQSLGQGPEFLIYFQGTGAADDSGLPNDRFFAVRPEGSVSTLKIQRTERGDSAVYLCASSLGTSGYNEQFFGPGTRLTVL.

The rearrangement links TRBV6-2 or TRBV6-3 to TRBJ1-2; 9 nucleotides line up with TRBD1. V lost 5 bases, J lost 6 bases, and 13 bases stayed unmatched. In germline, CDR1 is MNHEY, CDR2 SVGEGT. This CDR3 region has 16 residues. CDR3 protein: CASSGTNRGTGHGYTF. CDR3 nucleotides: TGTGCCAGCAGTGGGACCAACCGTGGGACAGGGCATGGCTACACCTTC.

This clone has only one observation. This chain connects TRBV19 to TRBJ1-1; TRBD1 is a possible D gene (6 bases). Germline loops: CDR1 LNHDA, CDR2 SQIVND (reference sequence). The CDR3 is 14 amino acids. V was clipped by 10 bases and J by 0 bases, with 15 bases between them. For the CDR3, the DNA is TGTGCCATAAGGACAGCCCTTATGAACACTGAAGCTTTCTTT. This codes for CAIRTALMNTEAFF.

This CDR3 is CASSLGSGGSYEQYV. Written as DNA, the CDR3 is TGCGCCAGCAGCTTGGGTAGCGGAGGCTCCTACGAGCAGTACGTC. This sequence joins TRBV5-1 and TRBJ2-7; tentatively, D is TRBD2 (6 bases). Germline V gene data show CDR1 as SGHRS and CDR2 as YFSETQ. The CDR3 sequence is 15 residues long. V shed 0 bases and J shed 0 bases, with 10 bases lying between them.

Written as DNA, the CDR3 is TGTGCCAGTAGTATCGGGACAGGTCGGACGATGAACACTGAAGCTTTCTTT. Its protein is CASSIGTGRTMNTEAFF. This sequence joins TRBV19 and TRBJ1-1, with TRBD1 matching over 8 bases. This CDR3 spans 17 amino acids. Trimming removed 3 bases from V and 0 bases from J; junction bases left unmatched: 9. The germline V gene has CDR1 LNHDA and CDR2 SQIVND (reference sequence).

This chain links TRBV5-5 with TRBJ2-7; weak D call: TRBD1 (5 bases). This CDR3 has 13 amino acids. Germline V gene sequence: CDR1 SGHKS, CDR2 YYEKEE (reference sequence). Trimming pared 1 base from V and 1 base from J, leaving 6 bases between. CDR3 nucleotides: TGTGCCAGCAGCTTGCAGGGATCCTACGAGCAGTACTTC. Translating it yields CASSLQGSYEQYF.

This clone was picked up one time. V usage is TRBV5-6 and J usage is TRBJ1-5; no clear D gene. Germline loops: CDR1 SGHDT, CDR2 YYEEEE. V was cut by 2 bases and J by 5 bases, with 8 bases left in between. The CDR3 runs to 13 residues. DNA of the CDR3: TGTGCCAGCAGCTTCGACGCGGATCAGCCCCAGCATTTT. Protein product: CASSFDADQPQHF.

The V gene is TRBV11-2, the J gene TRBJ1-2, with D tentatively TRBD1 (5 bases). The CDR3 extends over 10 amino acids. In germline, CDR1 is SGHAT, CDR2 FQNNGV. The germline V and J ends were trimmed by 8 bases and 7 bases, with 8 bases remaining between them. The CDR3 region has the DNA TGTGCCAGCCCAAGGGGTGGCTACACCTTC. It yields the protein CASPRGGYTF. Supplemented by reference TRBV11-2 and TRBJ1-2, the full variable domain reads EAGVAQSPRYKIIEKRQSVAFWCNPISGHATLYWYQQILGQGPKLLIQFQNNGVVDDSQLPKDRFSAERLKGVDSTLKIQPAKLEDSAVYLCASPRGGYTFGSGTRLTVV.

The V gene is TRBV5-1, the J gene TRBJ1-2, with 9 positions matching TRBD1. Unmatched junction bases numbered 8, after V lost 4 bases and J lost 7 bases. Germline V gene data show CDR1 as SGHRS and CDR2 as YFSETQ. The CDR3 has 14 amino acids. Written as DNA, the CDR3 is TGCGCCAGCAGCGAAACAGGGGGCGCGTTTGGCTACACCTTC. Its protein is CASSETGGAFGYTF.

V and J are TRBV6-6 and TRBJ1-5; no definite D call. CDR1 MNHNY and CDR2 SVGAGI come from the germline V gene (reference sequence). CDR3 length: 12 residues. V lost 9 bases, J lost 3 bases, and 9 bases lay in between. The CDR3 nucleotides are TGTGCCAGTCGACACCCCAATCAGCCCCAGCATTTT. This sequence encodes CASRHPNQPQHF.

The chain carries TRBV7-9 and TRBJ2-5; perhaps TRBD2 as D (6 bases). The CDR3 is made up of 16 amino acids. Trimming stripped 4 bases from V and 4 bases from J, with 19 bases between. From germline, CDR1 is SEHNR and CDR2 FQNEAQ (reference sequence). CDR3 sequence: CASSSGSGGSVETQYF. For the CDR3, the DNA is TGTGCCAGCAGCTCCGGGAGCGGAGGTTCGGTAGAGACCCAGTACTTC.

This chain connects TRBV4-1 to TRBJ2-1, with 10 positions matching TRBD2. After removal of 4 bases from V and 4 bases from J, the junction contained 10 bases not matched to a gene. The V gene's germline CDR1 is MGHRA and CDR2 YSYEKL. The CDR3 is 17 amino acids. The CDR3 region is CASSRLLAGQSYNEQFF. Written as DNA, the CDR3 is TGCGCCAGCAGCCGGTTACTAGCGGGGCAATCTTACAATGAGCAGTTCTTC.

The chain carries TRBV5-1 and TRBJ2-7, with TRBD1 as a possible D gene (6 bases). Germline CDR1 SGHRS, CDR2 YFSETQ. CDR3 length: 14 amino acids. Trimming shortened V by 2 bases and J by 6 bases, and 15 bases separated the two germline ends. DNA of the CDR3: TGCGCCAGCAGCTTATTACAGGGTTATGGCGAGCAGTACTTC. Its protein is CASSLLQGYGEQYF.

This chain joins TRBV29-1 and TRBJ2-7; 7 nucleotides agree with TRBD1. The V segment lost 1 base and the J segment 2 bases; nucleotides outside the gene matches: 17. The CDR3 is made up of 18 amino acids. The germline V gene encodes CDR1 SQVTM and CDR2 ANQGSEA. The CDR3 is CSVEVGQTKGTPPYEQYV. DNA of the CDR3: TGCAGCGTTGAAGTGGGACAGACGAAAGGGACGCCACCCTACGAGCAGTACGTC.

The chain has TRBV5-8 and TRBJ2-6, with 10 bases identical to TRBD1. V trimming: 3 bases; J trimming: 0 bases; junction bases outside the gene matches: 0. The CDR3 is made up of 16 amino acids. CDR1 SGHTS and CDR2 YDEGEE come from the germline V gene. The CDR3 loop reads CASSWDRGSGANVLTF. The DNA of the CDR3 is TGTGCCAGCAGCTGGGACAGGGGCTCTGGGGCCAACGTCCTGACTTTC.

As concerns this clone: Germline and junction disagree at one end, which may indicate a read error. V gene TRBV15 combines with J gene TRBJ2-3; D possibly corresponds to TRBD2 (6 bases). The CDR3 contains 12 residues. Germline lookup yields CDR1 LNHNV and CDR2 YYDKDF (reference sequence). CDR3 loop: CATSRDAGWGIF. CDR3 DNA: TGTGCCACCAGCAGAGATGCGGGATGGGGGATTTTT.

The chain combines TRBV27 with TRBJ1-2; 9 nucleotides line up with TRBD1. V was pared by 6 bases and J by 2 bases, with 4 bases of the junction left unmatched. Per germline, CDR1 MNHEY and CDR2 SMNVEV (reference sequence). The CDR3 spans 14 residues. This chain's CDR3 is CASRRQGVNYGYTF. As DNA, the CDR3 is TGTGCCAGCAGGAGACAGGGGGTAAACTATGGCTACACCTTC.

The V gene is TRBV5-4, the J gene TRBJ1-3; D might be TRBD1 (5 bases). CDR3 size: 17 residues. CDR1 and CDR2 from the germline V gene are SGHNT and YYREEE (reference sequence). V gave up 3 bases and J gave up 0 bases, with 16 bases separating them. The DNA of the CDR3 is TGTGCCAGCAGCTCCCGGACAACCCGGAGCTCTGGAAACACCATATATTTT. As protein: CASSSRTTRSSGNTIYF. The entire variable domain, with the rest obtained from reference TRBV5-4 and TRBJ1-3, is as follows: ETGVTQSPTHLIKTRGQQVTLRCSSQSGHNTVSWYQQALGQGPQFIFQYYREEENGRGNFPPRFSGLQFPNYSSELNVNALELDDSALYLCASSSRTTRSSGNTIYFGEGSWLTVV.

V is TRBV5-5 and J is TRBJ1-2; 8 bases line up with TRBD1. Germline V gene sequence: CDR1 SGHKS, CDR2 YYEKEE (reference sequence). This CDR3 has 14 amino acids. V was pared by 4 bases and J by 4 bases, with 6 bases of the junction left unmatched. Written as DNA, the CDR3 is TGTGCCAGCAGCGACCCGGGACAGGTCTATGGCTACACCTTC. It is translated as CASSDPGQVYGYTF. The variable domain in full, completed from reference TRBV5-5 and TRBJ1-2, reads DAGVTQSPTHLIKTRGQQVTLRCSPISGHKSVSWYQQVLGQGPQFIFQYYEKEERGRGNFPDRFSARQFPNYSSELNVNALLLGDSALYLCASSDPGQVYGYTFGSGTRLTVV.